This T cell receptor (beta chain) comes out of a study of T cell responses to AZD1222 COVID-19 vaccine. The protocol was immunoSEQ multiplex PCR, while the TCRdb copy is restricted to in-frame clones and leaves out a portion. The table records 95,000 to 150,000 clones, roughly 91% of them present only once. CDR1 LNHDA and CDR2 SQIVND come from the germline V gene (reference sequence). The CDR3 sequence is 12 residues long. Trimming left V 6 bases short and J 1 base short, with 6 bases between. The clonotype was recovered from an adult who received the AZD1222 COVID-19 vaccine. Source: peripheral blood, taken 28 days after the second AZD1222 dose. This sequence joins TRBV19 and TRBJ1-1; weak D call: TRBD1 (5 bases). The CDR3: CASRGENTEAFF. The CDR3 DNA is TGTGCCAGTAGAGGGGAGAACACTGAAGCTTTCTTT.